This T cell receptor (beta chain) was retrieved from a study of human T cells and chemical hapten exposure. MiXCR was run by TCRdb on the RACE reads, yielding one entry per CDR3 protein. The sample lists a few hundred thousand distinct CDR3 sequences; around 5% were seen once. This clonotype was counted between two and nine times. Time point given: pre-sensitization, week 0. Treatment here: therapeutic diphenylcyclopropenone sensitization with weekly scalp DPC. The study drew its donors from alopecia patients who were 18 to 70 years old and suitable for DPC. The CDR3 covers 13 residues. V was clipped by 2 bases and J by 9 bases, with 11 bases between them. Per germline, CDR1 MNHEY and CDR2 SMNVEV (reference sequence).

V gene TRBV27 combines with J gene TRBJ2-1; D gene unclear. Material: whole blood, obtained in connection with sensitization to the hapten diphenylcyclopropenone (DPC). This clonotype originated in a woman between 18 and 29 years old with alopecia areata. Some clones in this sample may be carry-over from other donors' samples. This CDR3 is CASSLRSLSEQFF. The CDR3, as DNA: TGTGCCAGCAGTTTAAGGTCCCTGAGTGAGCAGTTCTTC.